This T cell receptor beta chain was retrieved from a study of T cells after yellow fever vaccination. Study-level points and caveats: A limited proportion of clonotypes was detected within both the CD4 and CD8 compartments. A secondary response was less intense yet reached its peak sooner, at day 5 versus 15.

This clonotype was observed a few times. Its specificity is unknown. Per germline, CDR1 LGHDT and CDR2 YNNKEL (reference sequence). The germline V and J ends were trimmed by 3 bases and 0 bases, with 13 bases remaining between them. The CDR3 contains 16 residues. Synthesis of TCR cDNA relied on 5'RACE template switching, which attached a universal primer site and UMIs. Each CDR3 protein is one row after TCRdb ran MiXCR on the 5' RACE reads. The repertoire has approximately 180,000 distinct CDR3 sequences, approximately 6.2% of them found once; the top ten carry nearly 3%. The chain carries TRBV3-1 and TRBJ2-3, with a possible D match to TRBD2 (6 bases). The source of this sequence is a man between 18 and 35 years old who received the YFV17D yellow fever vaccine. Specimen: CD4+ T cells sorted from PBMCs, collected on the day of the first yellow fever vaccination. CDR3: CASSHRLVVSTDTQYF. CDR3 in DNA: TGTGCCAGCAGCCACAGACTAGTTGTCAGCACAGATACGCAGTATTTT.